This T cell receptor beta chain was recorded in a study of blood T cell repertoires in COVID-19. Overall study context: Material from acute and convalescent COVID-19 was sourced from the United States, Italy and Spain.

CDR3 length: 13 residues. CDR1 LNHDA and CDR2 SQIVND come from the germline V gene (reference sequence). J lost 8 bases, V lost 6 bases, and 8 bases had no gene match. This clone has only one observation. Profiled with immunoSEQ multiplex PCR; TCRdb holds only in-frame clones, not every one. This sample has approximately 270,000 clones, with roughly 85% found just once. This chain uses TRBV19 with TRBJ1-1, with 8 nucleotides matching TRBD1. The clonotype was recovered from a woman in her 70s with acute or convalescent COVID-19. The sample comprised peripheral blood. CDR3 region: CASSAGQGLEAFF. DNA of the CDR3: TGTGCCAGTAGCGCTGGACAGGGTTTGGAAGCTTTCTTT. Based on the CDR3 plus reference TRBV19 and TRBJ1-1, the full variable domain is DGGITQSPKYLFRKEGQNVTLSCEQNLNHDAMYWYRQDPGQGLRLIYYSQIVNDFQKGDIAEGYSVSREKKESFPLTVTSAQKNPTAFYLCASSAGQGLEAFFGQGTRLTVV.